This TCR beta chain was profiled in a study of neurological immune-mediated disorders. One entry per CDR3 protein, called by TCRdb with MiXCR from the 5' RACE reads. The sample has over 25,000 distinct CDR3 sequences, under 30% seen once. V lost 0 bases and J lost 2, with 7 bases in between. Germline CDR1 is SGHRS and CDR2 is YFSETQ. The CDR3 is made up of 14 amino acids. What was sequenced was CD4+ T cells from blood. The chain links TRBV5-1 to TRBJ2-3; D is uncertain. The TCR was taken from a middle-aged man with HTLV-1-associated myelopathy (HAM/TSP). CDR3 amino acids: CASSLVDFTDTQYF. Written as DNA, the CDR3 is TGCGCCAGCAGCTTGGTCGACTTCACAGATACGCAGTATTTT.